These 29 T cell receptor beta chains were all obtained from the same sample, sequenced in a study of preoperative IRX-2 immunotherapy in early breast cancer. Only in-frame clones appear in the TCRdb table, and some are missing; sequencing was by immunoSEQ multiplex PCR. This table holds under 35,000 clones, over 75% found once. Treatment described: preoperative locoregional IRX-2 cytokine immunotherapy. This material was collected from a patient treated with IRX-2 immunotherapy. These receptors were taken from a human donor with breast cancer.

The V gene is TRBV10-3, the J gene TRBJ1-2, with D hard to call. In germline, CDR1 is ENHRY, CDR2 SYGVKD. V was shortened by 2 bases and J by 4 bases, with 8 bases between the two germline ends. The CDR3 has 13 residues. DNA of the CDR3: TGTGCCATCAGTGAGAGCACAGTCTATGGCTACACCTTC. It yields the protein CAISESTVYGYTF.

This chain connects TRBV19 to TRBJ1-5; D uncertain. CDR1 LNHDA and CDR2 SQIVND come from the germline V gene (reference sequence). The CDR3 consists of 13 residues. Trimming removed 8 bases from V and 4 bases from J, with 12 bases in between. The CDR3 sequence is CASQGIPNQPQHF. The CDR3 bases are TGTGCCAGTCAAGGAATCCCGAATCAGCCCCAGCATTTT.

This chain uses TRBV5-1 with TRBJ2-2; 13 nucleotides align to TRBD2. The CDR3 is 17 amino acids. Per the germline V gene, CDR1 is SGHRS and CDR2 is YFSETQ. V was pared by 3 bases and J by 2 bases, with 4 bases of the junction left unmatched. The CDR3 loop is CASSSGLAGPNTGELFF. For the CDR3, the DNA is TGCGCCAGCAGCTCGGGACTAGCGGGGCCCAACACCGGGGAGCTGTTTTTT.

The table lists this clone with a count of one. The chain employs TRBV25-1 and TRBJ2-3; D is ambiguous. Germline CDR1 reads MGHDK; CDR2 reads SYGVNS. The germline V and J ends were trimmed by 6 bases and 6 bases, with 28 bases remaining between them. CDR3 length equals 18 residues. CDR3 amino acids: CASSHSPHGVLASDTQYF. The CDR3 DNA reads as TGTGCCAGCAGCCATAGCCCTCACGGCGTTCTGGCTTCCGATACGCAGTATTTT.

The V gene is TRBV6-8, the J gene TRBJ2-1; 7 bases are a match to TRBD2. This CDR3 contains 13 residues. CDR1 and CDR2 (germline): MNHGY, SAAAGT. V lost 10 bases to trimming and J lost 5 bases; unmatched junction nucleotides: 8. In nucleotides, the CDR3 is TGTGCCATCAGCGGACTAGTTGACAATGAGCAGTTCTTC. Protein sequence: CAISGLVDNEQFF.

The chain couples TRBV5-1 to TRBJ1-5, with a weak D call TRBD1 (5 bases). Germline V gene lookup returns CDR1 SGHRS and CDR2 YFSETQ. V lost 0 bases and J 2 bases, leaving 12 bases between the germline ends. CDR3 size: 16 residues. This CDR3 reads CASSLAGPLGNQPQHF. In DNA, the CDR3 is TGCGCCAGCAGCTTGGCGGGGCCGCTGGGCAATCAGCCCCAGCATTTT.

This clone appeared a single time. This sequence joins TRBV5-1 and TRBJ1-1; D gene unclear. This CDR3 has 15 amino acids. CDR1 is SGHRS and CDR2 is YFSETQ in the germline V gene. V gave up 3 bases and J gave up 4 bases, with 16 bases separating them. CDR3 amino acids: CASSWASQGGTEAFF. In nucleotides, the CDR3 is TGCGCCAGCAGCTGGGCTTCTCAAGGCGGCACTGAAGCTTTCTTT.

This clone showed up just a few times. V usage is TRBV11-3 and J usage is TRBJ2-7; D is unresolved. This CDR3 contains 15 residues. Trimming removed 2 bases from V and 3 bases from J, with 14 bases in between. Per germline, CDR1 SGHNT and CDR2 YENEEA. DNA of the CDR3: TGTGCCAGCAGCTTATCAGGTTTGGGCTTCTACGAGCAGTACTTC. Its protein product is CASSLSGLGFYEQYF.

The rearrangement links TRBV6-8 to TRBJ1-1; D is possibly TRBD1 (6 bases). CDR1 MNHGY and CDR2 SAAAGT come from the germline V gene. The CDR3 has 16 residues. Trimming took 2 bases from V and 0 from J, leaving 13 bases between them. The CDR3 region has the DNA TGTGCCAGCAGTTACGTCCAGGGGAGGCTGAACACTGAAGCTTTCTTT. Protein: CASSYVQGRLNTEAFF.

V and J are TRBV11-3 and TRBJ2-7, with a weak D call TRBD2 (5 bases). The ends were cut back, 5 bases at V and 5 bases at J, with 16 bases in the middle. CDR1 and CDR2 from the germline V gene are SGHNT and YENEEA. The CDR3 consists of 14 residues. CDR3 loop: CASSVFVGGNEQYF. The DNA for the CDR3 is TGTGCCAGCAGCGTCTTCGTCGGAGGTAACGAGCAGTACTTC. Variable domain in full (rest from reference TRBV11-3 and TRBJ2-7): EAGVVQSPRYKIIEKKQPVAFWCNPISGHNTLYWYLQNLGQGPELLIRYENEEAVDDSQLPKDRFSAERLKGVDSTLKIQPAELGDSAVYLCASSVFVGGNEQYFGPGTRLTVT.

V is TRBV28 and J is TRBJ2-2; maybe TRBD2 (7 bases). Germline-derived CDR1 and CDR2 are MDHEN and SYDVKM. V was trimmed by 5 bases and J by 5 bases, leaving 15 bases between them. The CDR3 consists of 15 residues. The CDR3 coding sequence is TGTGCCAGCAGTCTCGGGGGGCGTCGAACCGGGGAGCTGTTTTTT. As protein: CASSLGGRRTGELFF.

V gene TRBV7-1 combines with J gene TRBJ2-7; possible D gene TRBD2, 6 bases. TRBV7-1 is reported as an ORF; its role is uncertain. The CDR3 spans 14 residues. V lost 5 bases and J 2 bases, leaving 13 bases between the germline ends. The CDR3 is CASSRGSPPYEQYF. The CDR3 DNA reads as TGTGCCAGCAGCCGGGGGTCCCCACCCTACGAGCAGTACTTC.

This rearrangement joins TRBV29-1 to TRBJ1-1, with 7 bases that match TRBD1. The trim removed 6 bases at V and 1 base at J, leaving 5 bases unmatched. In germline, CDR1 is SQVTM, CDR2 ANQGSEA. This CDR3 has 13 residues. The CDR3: CSVTGNSNTEAFF. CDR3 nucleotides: TGCAGCGTGACAGGGAACTCGAACACTGAAGCTTTCTTT.

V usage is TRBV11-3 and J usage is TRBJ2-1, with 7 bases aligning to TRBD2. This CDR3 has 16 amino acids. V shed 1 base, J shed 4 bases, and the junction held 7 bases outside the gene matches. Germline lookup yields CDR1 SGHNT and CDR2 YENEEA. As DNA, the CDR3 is TGTGCCAGCAGCTTAGGCGCGGCTAGCGGTTACAATGAGCAGTTCTTC. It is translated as CASSLGAASGYNEQFF.

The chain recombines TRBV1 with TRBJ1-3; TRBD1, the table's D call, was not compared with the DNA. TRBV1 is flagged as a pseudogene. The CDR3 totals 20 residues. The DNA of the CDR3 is TGCGCCAGCAGCCAAGCCCGGGACACCGACGAACTACTCTCTGGAAACACCATATATTTT. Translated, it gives CASSQARDTDELLSGNTIYF.

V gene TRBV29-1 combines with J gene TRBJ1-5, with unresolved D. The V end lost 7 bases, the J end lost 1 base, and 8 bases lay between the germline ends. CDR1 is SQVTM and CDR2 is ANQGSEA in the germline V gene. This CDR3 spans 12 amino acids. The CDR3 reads CSAGGSNQPQHF. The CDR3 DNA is TGCAGCGCAGGTGGGAGCAATCAGCCCCAGCATTTT.

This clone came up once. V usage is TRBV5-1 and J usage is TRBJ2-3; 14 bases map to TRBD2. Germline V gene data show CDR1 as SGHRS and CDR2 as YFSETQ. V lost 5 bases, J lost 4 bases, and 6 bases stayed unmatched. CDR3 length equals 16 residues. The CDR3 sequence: CASRSRLAGGADTQYF. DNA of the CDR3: TGCGCCAGCAGATCTCGACTAGCGGGAGGGGCAGATACGCAGTATTTT.

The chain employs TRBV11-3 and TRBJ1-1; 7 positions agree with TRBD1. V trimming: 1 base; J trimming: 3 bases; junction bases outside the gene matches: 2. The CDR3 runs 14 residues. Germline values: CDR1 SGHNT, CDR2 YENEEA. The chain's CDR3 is CASSLGGQYTEAFF. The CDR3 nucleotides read TGTGCCAGCAGCTTAGGGGGACAGTACACTGAAGCTTTCTTT. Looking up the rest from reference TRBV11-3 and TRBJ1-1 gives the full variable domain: EAGVVQSPRYKIIEKKQPVAFWCNPISGHNTLYWYLQNLGQGPELLIRYENEEAVDDSQLPKDRFSAERLKGVDSTLKIQPAELGDSAVYLCASSLGGQYTEAFFGQGTRLTVV.

The CDR3 sequence is CASSVGSTSNQPQHF. The CDR3 bases are TGTGCCAGCAGTGTGGGTTCTACCAGCAATCAGCCCCAGCATTTT. J is TRBJ1-5 and V is TRBV6-8; D gene unclear. The CDR3 covers 15 residues. V was trimmed by 5 bases and J by 1 base, leaving 12 bases between them. Germline CDR1 MNHGY, CDR2 SAAAGT.

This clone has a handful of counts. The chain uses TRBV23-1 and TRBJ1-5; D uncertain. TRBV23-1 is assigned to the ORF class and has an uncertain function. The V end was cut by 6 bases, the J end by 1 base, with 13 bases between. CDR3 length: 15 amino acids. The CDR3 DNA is TGCGCCAGCAGCCAAGCAGTTCGGAGCAATCAGCCCCAGCATTTT. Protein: CASSQAVRSNQPQHF.

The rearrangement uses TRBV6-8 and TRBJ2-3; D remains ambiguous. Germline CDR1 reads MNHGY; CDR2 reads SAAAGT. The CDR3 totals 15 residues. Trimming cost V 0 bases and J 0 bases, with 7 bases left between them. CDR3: CASSYSPASTDTQYF. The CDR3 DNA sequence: TGTGCCAGCAGTTACTCCCCGGCTAGCACAGATACGCAGTATTTT.

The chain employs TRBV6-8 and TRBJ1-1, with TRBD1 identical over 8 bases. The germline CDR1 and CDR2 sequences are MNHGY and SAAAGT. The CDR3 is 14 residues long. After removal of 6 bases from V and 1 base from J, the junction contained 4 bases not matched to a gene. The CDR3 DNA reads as TGTGCCAGCAGACAGGGACAGGCGAACACTGAAGCTTTCTTT. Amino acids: CASRQGQANTEAFF.

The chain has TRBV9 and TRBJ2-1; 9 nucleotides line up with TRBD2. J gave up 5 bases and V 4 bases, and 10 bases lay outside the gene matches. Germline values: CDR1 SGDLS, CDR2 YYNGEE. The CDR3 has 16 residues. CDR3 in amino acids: CASSPFVAGGDNEQFF. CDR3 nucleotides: TGTGCCAGCAGCCCTTTCGTGGCGGGGGGGGACAATGAGCAGTTCTTC.

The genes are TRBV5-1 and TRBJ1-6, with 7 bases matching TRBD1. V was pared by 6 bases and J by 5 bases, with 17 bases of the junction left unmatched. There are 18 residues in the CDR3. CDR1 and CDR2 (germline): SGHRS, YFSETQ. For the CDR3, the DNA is TGCGCCAGCACCCCTCGAAAAGACAGGGAGGTAAATAATTCACCCCTCCACTTT. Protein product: CASTPRKDREVNNSPLHF. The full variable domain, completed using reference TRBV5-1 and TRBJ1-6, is KAGVTQTPRYLIKTRGQQVTLSCSPISGHRSVSWYQQTPGQGLQFLFEYFSETQRNKGNFPGRFSGRQFSNSRSEMNVSTLELGDSALYLCASTPRKDREVNNSPLHFGNGTRLTVT.

The CDR3 DNA reads TGTGCCACCAGCAGAGGCAACAGGGGGCCGGGCACAGATACGCAGTATTTT. It yields the protein CATSRGNRGPGTDTQYF. The chain uses TRBV15 and TRBJ2-3; TRBD1 aligns across 9 bases. The germline V gene has CDR1 LNHNV and CDR2 YYDKDF (reference sequence). Unmatched junction bases numbered 6, after V lost 1 base and J lost 1 base. The CDR3 is 17 amino acids.

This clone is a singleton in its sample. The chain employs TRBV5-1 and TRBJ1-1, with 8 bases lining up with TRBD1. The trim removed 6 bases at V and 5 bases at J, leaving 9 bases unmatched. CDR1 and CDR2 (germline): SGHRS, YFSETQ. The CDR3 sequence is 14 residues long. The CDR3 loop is CASTLTGEGTEAFF. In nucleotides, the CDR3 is TGCGCCAGCACCCTGACAGGGGAAGGGACTGAAGCTTTCTTT.

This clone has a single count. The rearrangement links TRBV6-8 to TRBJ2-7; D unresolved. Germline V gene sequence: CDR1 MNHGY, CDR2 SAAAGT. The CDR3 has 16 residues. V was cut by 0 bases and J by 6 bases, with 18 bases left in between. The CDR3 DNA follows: TGTGCCAGCAGTTACTCCTCTTGGGCAGCCTCGGGCGAGCAGTACTTC. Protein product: CASSYSSWAASGEQYF.

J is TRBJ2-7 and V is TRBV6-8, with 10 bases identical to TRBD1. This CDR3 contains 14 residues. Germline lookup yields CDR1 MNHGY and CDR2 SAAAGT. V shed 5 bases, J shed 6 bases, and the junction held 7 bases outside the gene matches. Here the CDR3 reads CASSDPWDRGEQYF. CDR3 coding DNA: TGTGCCAGCAGTGACCCCTGGGACAGGGGCGAGCAGTACTTC.

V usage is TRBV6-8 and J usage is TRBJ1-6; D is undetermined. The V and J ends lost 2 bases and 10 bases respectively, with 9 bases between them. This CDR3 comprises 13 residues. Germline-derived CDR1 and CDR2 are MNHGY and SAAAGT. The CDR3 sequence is CASSYRVRSPLHF. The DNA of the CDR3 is TGTGCCAGCAGTTACAGGGTTCGATCACCCCTCCACTTT.